The clone carrying this T cell receptor (beta chain) has only a few counts. Its antigen is unknown. The data belong to a study of cytotoxic CD8 clonotypes in ibrutinib-treated CLL. Study-level background: Productive templates averaged about 250,000 per sample, and productive rearrangements 80,000 to 95,000.

Study-wide findings and caveats: Baseline clonality was higher than in age-matched healthy donors and moved in step with circulating CD8+ T-cell counts.

With 4 bases removed from V and 6 bases from J, the gap between germline ends came to 13 bases. Germline V gene sequence: CDR1 MDHEN, CDR2 SYDVKM. The CDR3 is 13 amino acids. Target depth was 1 in 200,000 to 1 in 1 million T cells, about 10x per clonotype. Sequenced by immunoSEQ multiplex PCR; TCRdb stores in-frame clones only, minus some. Of about 92,000 clones listed, about 74% are singletons. Investigators sourced about 2 micrograms of genomic DNA from cryopreserved PBMCs for TCR beta libraries. Sequencing was performed on PBMCs, taken after 24 months of ibrutinib treatment. The clonotype comes from a human donor with chronic lymphocytic leukemia. The V call is TRBV28, the J call TRBJ2-7; tentatively, D is TRBD1 (6 bases). In nucleotides, the CDR3 is TGTGCCAGCAGTTACAGGGTAGGGCGCGAGCAGTACTTC. Translation gives CASSYRVGREQYF.